The clone carrying this TCR beta chain was counted between two and nine times. The target antigen is unknown. The data derive from a study of T cell repertoires in cytomegalovirus infection. About the study: Peptides in the study included HLA-C-restricted and HLA-B-restricted CMV epitopes.

Via MiXCR, TCRdb re-called the reads, giving one row per CDR3 protein. The sample records hundreds of thousands of distinct CDR3 sequences, approximately 31% being singletons. This TCR derives from a human donor in good health (CMV status not recorded). Some clones in this sample may be carry-over from other donors' samples. The sequencing here drew on cultured CD8+ T cells from PBMCs, taken from culture after CMV antigen stimulation.

CDR3 residues: CATSDLQIGNRGSNQPQHF. The CDR3 DNA reads as TGTGCCACCAGTGATTTGCAGATCGGAAACAGGGGTAGCAATCAGCCCCAGCATTTT. The rearrangement uses TRBV24-1 and TRBJ1-5; TRBD1 matches at 7 bases. Germline loops: CDR1 KGHDR, CDR2 SFDVKD. The CDR3 runs to 19 residues. V shed 0 bases and J 0 bases; nucleotides not matched to a gene: 10.